What follows describes a single T cell receptor beta chain. Its specificity is unknown. The CDR3 has 12 residues. V was shortened by 7 bases and J by 1 base, with 7 bases between the two germline ends. Per the germline V gene, CDR1 is ENHRY and CDR2 is SYGVKD. This specimen comes from a study of T cells in Graves' hyperthyroidism and ophthalmopathy. Based on clinical symptoms, serum thyroxine and TRAb, thyroid ultrasound and orbital computed tomography, diagnoses were reached. Study-wide findings and caveats: Most thyroid clonotypes that were expanded above 0.001 also turned up in blood. A median around 5.9 months before onset, the model predicted ophthalmopathy.

Amplification yielded TCR beta CDR3 regions, with RNA transcripts as the source. First-round RT-PCR of the TCR CDR3 relied on the HTBI primer set. TCRdb re-analysed the multiplex PCR reads in MiXCR, keeping a single row per CDR3 protein. The table has around 660,000 distinct CDR3 sequences, roughly 46% seen once. The sample comprised peripheral blood or thyroid tissue (not recorded which). This chain uses TRBV10-3 with TRBJ2-5; D remains ambiguous. This sequence originates from an adult man with Graves' disease, either hyperthyroidism or ophthalmopathy (not recorded which). The CDR3 sequence is CAITALQETQYF. The CDR3 DNA follows: TGTGCCATCACGGCCCTCCAAGAGACCCAGTACTTC.